This T cell receptor (beta chain) was obtained from a study of blood T cell repertoires in COVID-19. Across the study: Sources were T cells, B-cell-depleted T cells, or PBMCs; the material itself was cDNA or gDNA.

This clone has only one observation. The protocol was immunoSEQ multiplex PCR, while the TCRdb copy is restricted to in-frame clones and leaves out a portion. The sample records roughly 69,000 clones, 88% being singletons. This CDR3 is 16 amino acids long. Unmatched junction bases numbered 0, after V lost 3 bases and J lost 1 base. Per germline, CDR1 SGHTA and CDR2 FQGTGA. This clonotype was sampled from a human donor in a cohort sampled during active COVID-19. Sequences were obtained from peripheral blood. The chain carries TRBV7-3 and TRBJ2-5; 15 bases are shared with TRBD2. The DNA of the CDR3 is TGTGCCAGCAGCTTGGGACTAGCGGGGGGCCAAGAGACCCAGTACTTC. Translation gives CASSLGLAGGQETQYF.